The sequence of this T cell receptor (beta chain) was determined in a study of blood T cell repertoires in COVID-19. Seattle patients were enrolled while actively infected and followed longitudinally. CDR3 size: 14 residues. Germline V gene sequence: CDR1 SNHLY, CDR2 FYNNEI. Losses at the gene ends were 7 bases for V and 4 bases for J; bases not matched to a gene: 8. Produced via immunoSEQ multiplex PCR; TCRdb's table is partial and in-frame only. Of 95,000 to 150,000 clones in the sample, around 70% were seen once. V and J are TRBV2 and TRBJ2-5; TRBD2 matches 8 bases. Sequenced: peripheral blood. The source of this sequence is an older man with COVID-19, enrolled during active disease. The CDR3 DNA reads TGTGCCAGCACCGCCGGGACTAGGGGAGAGACCCAGTACTTC. Its protein product is CASTAGTRGETQYF.